This T cell receptor (beta chain) was observed in a study of memory CD4+ T cells and cytomegalovirus serostatus. Overall study: This sample comes from healthy Belgian adults, 9 CMV seropositive, roughly 22 seronegative.

Using immunoSEQ multiplex PCR, the repertoire was profiled, and TCRdb retains in-frame clones only, with some absent. The data hold tens of thousands of clones, with around 82% observed a single time. The sort gate was single viable CD3+CD4+CD8-CD45RO+ cells for memory CD4+ T cells. Germline-derived CDR1 and CDR2 are SGDLS and YYNGEE. This CDR3 comprises 14 residues. Trimming removed 6 bases from V and 4 bases from J; junction bases left unmatched: 9. Study conclusions and caveats: Of approximately 150 reported CMV TCRbeta sequences, about 67 were found in memory CD4+ repertoires. CMV serostatus prediction reached median AUC approximately 0.95, or 0.91 with US-trained model. The CMV-associated TCR signature appears largely within the CD4+ memory repertoire.

As to this clone: What it binds is not known.

The rearrangement uses TRBV9 and TRBJ1-2; 7 bases are shared with TRBD1. The clonotype comes from an adult in good health and CMV-seronegative. Sequencing was done on a sample of memory CD4+ T cells from blood. This CDR3 reads CASTRDSRAYGYTF. CDR3 in DNA: TGTGCCAGCACCCGGGACAGTCGTGCCTATGGCTACACCTTC.